The 8 T cell receptor beta chains below come from one sample, sequenced in a study of radiation and T cells in renal cell carcinoma. Clones were sequenced by immunoSEQ multiplex PCR, and TCRdb holds only the in-frame ones, with some missing. The sample yields 50,000 to 75,000 clones, approximately 80% seen once. The time point here: baseline pretreatment blood. Treatment given: 15 Gy SBRT to primary tumor, nephrectomy 4 weeks later. This sample comprised blood, obtained from a patient whose treatment included radiotherapy and nephrectomy. Receptors originate from a man in his sixties with renal cell carcinoma.

J is TRBJ2-2 and V is TRBV13; D is undetermined. The germline V gene has CDR1 PRHDT and CDR2 FYEKMQ (reference sequence). The CDR3 runs to 15 residues. V was shortened by 5 bases and J by 0 bases, with 10 bases between the two germline ends. The CDR3 is CASSPATANTGELFF. CDR3 DNA: TGTGCCAGCAGCCCAGCAACAGCGAACACCGGGGAGCTGTTTTTT. Variable domain in full (rest from reference TRBV13 and TRBJ2-2): AAGVIQSPRHLIKEKRETATLKCYPIPRHDTVYWYQQGPGQDPQFLISFYEKMQSDKGSIPDRFSAQQFSDYHSELNMSSLELGDSALYFCASSPATANTGELFFGEGSRLTVL.

In nucleotides, the CDR3 is TGTGCCAGTAGTATGGTGACAGGGGTGAACAATCAGCCCCAGCATTTT. It yields the protein CASSMVTGVNNQPQHF. The rearrangement uses TRBV19 and TRBJ1-5, with 8 nucleotides matching TRBD1. The trim removed 3 bases at V and 3 bases at J, leaving 7 bases unmatched. This CDR3 comprises 16 residues. From germline, CDR1 is LNHDA and CDR2 SQIVND (reference sequence).

The chain joins TRBV5-1 to TRBJ2-1; the match to TRBD2 covers 8 bases. The CDR3 is 15 residues long. Germline V lookup: CDR1 SGHRS, CDR2 YFSETQ. With 0 bases clipped from V and 10 bases from J, the junction kept 9 bases outside the gene matches. The CDR3 DNA reads TGCGCCAGCAGCTTGGAACGGGAGGGGGGTAAGGAGCAGTTCTTC. It encodes CASSLEREGGKEQFF. The full variable domain, its missing parts supplied by reference TRBV5-1 and TRBJ2-1, is KAGVTQTPRYLIKTRGQQVTLSCSPISGHRSVSWYQQTPGQGLQFLFEYFSETQRNKGNFPGRFSGRQFSNSRSEMNVSTLELGDSALYLCASSLEREGGKEQFFGPGTRLTVL.

The genes are TRBV10-3 and TRBJ2-1; 7 positions agree with TRBD2. Germline CDR1 reads ENHRY; CDR2 reads SYGVKD. This CDR3 is built from 12 residues. The V segment lost 8 bases and the J segment 4 bases; nucleotides outside the gene matches: 2. CDR3 amino acids: CAISGLYNEQFF. CDR3 nucleotide sequence: TGTGCCATCTCGGGACTATACAATGAGCAGTTCTTC.

CDR3 DNA: TGTGCCAGCACCCGAGCAGCGCAATTTGAGTCACCCCTCCACTTT. Protein product: CASTRAAQFESPLHF. The chain joins TRBV6-5 to TRBJ1-6, with D uncertain. V was cut by 7 bases and J by 10 bases, with 20 bases left in between. The CDR3 loop spans 15 amino acids. In germline, CDR1 is MNHEY, CDR2 SVGAGI.

V usage is TRBV5-8 and J usage is TRBJ2-7, with TRBD1 identical over 7 bases. Germline CDR1 and CDR2: SGHTS and YDEGEE. CDR3 length equals 14 residues. V gave up 1 base and J gave up 4 bases; unmatched junction bases: 5. The CDR3 spells CASSLRGGGYEQYF. In nucleotides, the CDR3 is TGTGCCAGCAGCTTGAGAGGGGGCGGGTACGAGCAGTACTTC. Based on the CDR3 plus reference TRBV5-8 and TRBJ2-7, the full variable domain is EAGVTQSPTHLIKTRGQQATLRCSPISGHTSVYWYQQALGLGLQFLLWYDEGEERNRGNFPPRFSGRQFPNYSSELNVNALELEDSALYLCASSLRGGGYEQYFGPGTRLTVT.

CDR3 region: CASSIYGVTNTEAFF. The DNA for the CDR3 is TGTGCCAGTAGTATATACGGGGTGACGAACACTGAAGCTTTCTTT. The genes are TRBV19 and TRBJ1-1; D not resolved. The CDR3 has 15 amino acids. Germline CDR1 is LNHDA and CDR2 is SQIVND (reference sequence). The V and J ends lost 2 bases and 1 base respectively, with 11 bases between them.

This clone was observed a single time. V and J are TRBV6-6 and TRBJ2-1; no clear D gene. Germline V gene data show CDR1 as MNHNY and CDR2 as SVGAGI (reference sequence). This CDR3 contains 15 residues. The germline V and J ends were trimmed by 4 bases and 7 bases, with 17 bases remaining between them. The CDR3 is CASSFSGTHRNEQFF. For the CDR3, the DNA is TGTGCCAGCAGTTTCTCGGGCACACATAGGAATGAGCAGTTCTTC.